Listed below are T cell receptor beta chains from one sample, sequenced in a study of cytomegalovirus exposure and HLA in healthy donors. Clones were read by immunoSEQ multiplex PCR, and TCRdb kept only the in-frame ones, dropping some. Its clone listing holds about 130,000 clones. The sample consisted of PBMCs. These receptors were collected from a woman aged 55-69 years in good health and CMV-seronegative. CDR3s include the opening cysteine and the closing phenylalanine or tryptophan. Each record gives: J gene, V gene, CDR3 protein.

TRBJ2-4 TRBV6-6 CASKDGDKQNIQYF
TRBJ1-2 TRBV5-8 CASSFVYGYTF
TRBJ1-2 TRBV19 CASRDRGSYGYTF
TRBJ2-1 TRBV27 CASSSGTSGYNEQFF
TRBJ2-1 TRBV7-9 CASSPPLAGGLTLF
TRBJ2-7 TRBV5-1 CASSQRTGSSSYEQYF
TRBJ2-3 TRBV10-3 CAIVELFELVLSTDTQYF
TRBJ1-5 TRBV5-1 CASSVGGTDNQPQHF
TRBJ1-6 TRBV15 CATSRDATRNNSPLHF
TRBJ2-7 TRBV6-1 CASIRGTGTYEQYF
TRBJ2-1 TRBV5-6 CASSLWEAYNEQFF
TRBJ2-7 TRBV5-4 CASSLGTGEWYEQYF
TRBJ2-6 TRBV27 CASRGGSIVGANVLTF
TRBJ2-1 TRBV19 CASRDRGHEQFF
TRBJ2-3 TRBV5-4 CASSFGTGGADTQYF
TRBJ2-7 TRBV15 CATSRDRDSYEQYF